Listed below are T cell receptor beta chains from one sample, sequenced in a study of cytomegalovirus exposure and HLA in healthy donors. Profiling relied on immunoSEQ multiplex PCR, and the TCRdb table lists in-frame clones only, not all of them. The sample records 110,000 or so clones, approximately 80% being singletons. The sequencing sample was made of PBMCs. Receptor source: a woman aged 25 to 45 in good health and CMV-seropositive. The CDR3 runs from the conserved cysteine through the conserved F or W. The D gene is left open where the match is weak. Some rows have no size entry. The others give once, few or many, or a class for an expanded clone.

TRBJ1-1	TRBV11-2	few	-	TGTGCCAGCAGCATTTCCGACAGGCCATGGGGTGAAGCTTTCTTT	CASSISDRPWGEAFF
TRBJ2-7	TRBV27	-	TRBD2	TGTGCCAGCAGTTTTAGCGGGGGGGTTGGCGAGCAGTACTTC	CASSFSGGVGEQYF
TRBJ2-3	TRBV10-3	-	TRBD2	TGTGCCATCAGGGCGGGACTAGGGCTGACTGATACGCAGTATTTT	CAIRAGLGLTDTQYF
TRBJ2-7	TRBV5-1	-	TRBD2	TGCGCCAGCAGCTTGGGGGGGGGAACGGGCGAGCAGTACTTC	CASSLGGGTGEQYF
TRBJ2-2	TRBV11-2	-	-	TGTGCCAGCAGCCCGCCGGGGGAGGCGGCCGGGGAGCTGTTTTTT	CASSPPGEAAGELFF
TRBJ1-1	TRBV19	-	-	TGTGCCAGTAGTACAGGGGACACTGAAGCTTTCTTT	CASSTGDTEAFF
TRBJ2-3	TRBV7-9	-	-	TGTGCCAGCAGCTCACAGCCCTTATATAACGCAGATACGCAGTATTTT	CASSSQPLYNADTQYF
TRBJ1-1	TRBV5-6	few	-	TGTGCCAGCAGCTTTAGGGGGGGTAACACTGAAGCTTTCTTT	CASSFRGGNTEAFF
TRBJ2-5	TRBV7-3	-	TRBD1	TGTGCCAGCAGCTCGGGGACAGGAGCGGAGACCCAGTACTTC	CASSSGTGAETQYF
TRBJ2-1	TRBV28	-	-	TGTGCCAGCACTGGGCAGTACAATGAGCAGTTCTTC	CASTGQYNEQFF
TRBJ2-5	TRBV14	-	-	TGTGCCAGCAGCCAAGATCTGACAGACTCCCAAGAGACCCAGTACTTC	CASSQDLTDSQETQYF
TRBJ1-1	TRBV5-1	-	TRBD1	TGCGCCAGCAGCGACGGGACAGGGGGCGCGGATGAAGCTTTCTTT	CASSDGTGGADEAFF
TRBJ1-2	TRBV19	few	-	TGTGCCAGTAGTACTGGGGGCGCAAATGATTATGGCTACACCTTC	CASSTGGANDYGYTF
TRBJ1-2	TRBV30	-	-	TGTGCCTGGAGCCTAACGACAGCCTATGGCTACACCTTC	CAWSLTTAYGYTF
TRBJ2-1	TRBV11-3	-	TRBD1	TGTGCCAGCACCCAAGGTGACAGGGTATCCTACAATGAGCAGTTCTTC	CASTQGDRVSYNEQFF
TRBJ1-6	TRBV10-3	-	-	TGTGCCATCAGTGAGTCACTTGGCAGGATCGGCTCACCCCTCCACTTT	CAISESLGRIGSPLHF